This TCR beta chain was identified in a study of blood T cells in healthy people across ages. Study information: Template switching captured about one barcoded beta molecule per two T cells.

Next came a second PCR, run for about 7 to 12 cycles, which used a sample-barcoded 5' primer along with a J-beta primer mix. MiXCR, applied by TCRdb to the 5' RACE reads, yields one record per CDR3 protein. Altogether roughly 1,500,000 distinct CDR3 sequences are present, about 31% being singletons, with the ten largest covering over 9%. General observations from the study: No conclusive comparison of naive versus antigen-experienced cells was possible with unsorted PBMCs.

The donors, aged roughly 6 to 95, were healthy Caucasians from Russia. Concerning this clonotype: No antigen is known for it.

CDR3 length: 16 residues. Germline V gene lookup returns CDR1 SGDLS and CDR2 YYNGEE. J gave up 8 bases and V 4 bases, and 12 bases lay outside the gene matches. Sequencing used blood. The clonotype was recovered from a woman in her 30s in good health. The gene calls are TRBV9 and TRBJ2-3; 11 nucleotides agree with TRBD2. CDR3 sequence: CASSPRGGLAGGTQYF. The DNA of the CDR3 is TGTGCCAGCAGCCCCCGAGGGGGTCTAGCGGGGGGTACGCAGTATTTT. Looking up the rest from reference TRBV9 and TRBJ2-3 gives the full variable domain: DSGVTQTPKHLITATGQRVTLRCSPRSGDLSVYWYQQSLDQGLQFLIQYYNGEERAKGNILERFSAQQFPDLHSELNLSSLELGDSALYFCASSPRGGLAGGTQYFGPGTRLTVL.